This T cell receptor beta chain was recovered during a study of radiation and T cells in renal cell carcinoma. Treatment of the sample: 15 Gy SBRT to primary tumor, nephrectomy 4 weeks later. Nephrectomy followed 15 Gy stereotactic body radiation by 4 weeks. This clone was seen repeatedly, ten times or more. The antigen is unknown. Study results and caveats: In nephrectomy-only tumors, top 100 clonotypes averaged roughly 43%, versus about 54% irradiated.

TCRdb keeps only in-frame clones here, not all; method: immunoSEQ multiplex PCR. The table includes around 13,000 clones, about 33% detected once. This clonotype was obtained from a man in his 60s with renal cell carcinoma. This specimen was tumor tissue, taken from a patient whose treatment included radiotherapy and nephrectomy.

The CDR3 here is CASSPQRLSYEQYF. The CDR3 region has the DNA TGTGCCAGCTCACCGCAGAGACTCTCCTACGAGCAGTACTTC. The V call is TRBV18, the J call TRBJ2-7, with D unclear. In germline, CDR1 is KGHSH, CDR2 LQKENI. CDR3 size: 14 residues. V lost 3 bases and J lost 0, with 9 bases in between. Drawing the rest from reference TRBV18 and TRBJ2-7, the complete variable domain is NAGVMQNPRHLVRRRGQEARLRCSPMKGHSHVYWYRQLPEEGLKFMVYLQKENIIDESGMPKERFSAEFPKEGPSILRIQQVVRGDSAAYFCASSPQRLSYEQYFGPGTRLTVT.